The 8 T cell receptor beta chains below were found in one sample sequenced in a study of blood T cell repertoires in COVID-19. Clones were read by immunoSEQ multiplex PCR, and TCRdb kept only the in-frame ones, dropping some. In the table there are fewer than 250,000 clones, approximately 91% of which are singletons. Sequencing used peripheral blood. The receptors originated from a woman aged 60-75 years with acute or convalescent COVID-19.

The chain's CDR3 is CASSIGDSNEKLFF. DNA for the CDR3: TGTGCCAGTAGTATAGGGGACTCTAATGAAAAACTGTTTTTT. The chain has TRBV19 and TRBJ1-4, with D tentatively TRBD1 (5 bases). CDR3 length: 14 residues. Germline-derived CDR1 and CDR2 are LNHDA and SQIVND (reference sequence). Between the trimmed V and J ends, which lost 1 base and 3 bases, there was a span of 6 bases.

The rearrangement uses TRBV7-9 and TRBJ2-3; the match to TRBD2 covers 10 bases. The germline V gene encodes CDR1 SEHNR and CDR2 FQNEAQ (reference sequence). The CDR3 has 17 residues. Trimming removed 2 bases from V and 3 bases from J; junction bases left unmatched: 8. CDR3 protein: CASSLSKAGGPTDTQYF. DNA for the CDR3: TGTGCCAGCAGCTTAAGTAAAGCGGGGGGGCCGACAGATACGCAGTATTTT. Together with reference TRBV7-9 and TRBJ2-3, the CDR3 gives the full variable domain: DTGVSQNPRHKITKRGQNVTFRCDPISEHNRLYWYRQTLGQGPEFLTYFQNEAQLEKSRLLSDRFSAERPKGSFSTLEIQRTEQGDSAMYLCASSLSKAGGPTDTQYFGPGTRLTVL.

This chain joins TRBV15 and TRBJ2-1; 10 bases align to TRBD2. In germline, CDR1 is LNHNV, CDR2 YYDKDF (reference sequence). Trimming at V came to 4 bases and at J to 6 bases, leaving 9 bases not matched to a gene. CDR3 length: 16 amino acids. CDR3 in amino acids: CATSTIRASGSNEQFF. The CDR3 DNA sequence: TGTGCCACCAGCACCATTAGGGCTAGCGGGAGCAATGAGCAGTTCTTC. Based on the CDR3 plus reference TRBV15 and TRBJ2-1, the full variable domain is DAMVIQNPRYQVTQFGKPVTLSCSQTLNHNVMYWYQQKSSQAPKLLFHYYDKDFNNEADTPDNFQSRRPNTSFCFLDIRSPGLGDTAMYLCATSTIRASGSNEQFFGPGTRLTVL.

The chain combines TRBV5-4 with TRBJ2-3; weak D call: TRBD1 (6 bases). The CDR3 length is 17 residues. V was pared by 5 bases and J by 2 bases, with 21 bases between. Germline V gene sequence: CDR1 SGHNT, CDR2 YYREEE (reference sequence). The CDR3 DNA sequence: TGTGCCAGCAGACCTTTCAGGCTACAGGGCGTCACAGATACGCAGTATTTT. It specifies CASRPFRLQGVTDTQYF.

The chain joins TRBV3-1 (or the pseudogene TRBV3-2) to TRBJ1-5; no clear D gene. Germline V gene sequence: CDR1 LGHDT, CDR2 YNNKEL (reference sequence). Deletions cut 3 bases from V and 1 base from J, with 10 bases between. This CDR3 is 15 amino acids long. The CDR3 region is CASSHHMGSNQPQHF. DNA of the CDR3: TGTGCCAGCAGCCACCACATGGGCAGCAATCAGCCCCAGCATTTT.

The chain recombines TRBV5-1 with TRBJ1-2; D is possibly TRBD1 (5 bases). Per germline, CDR1 SGHRS and CDR2 YFSETQ. V was cut by 2 bases and J by 5 bases, with 10 bases left in between. This CDR3 contains 13 residues. CDR3 in DNA: TGCGCCAGCAGCTTCGACAGAACTTATGGCTACACCTTC. It encodes CASSFDRTYGYTF.

This chain connects TRBV28 to TRBJ1-3, with 8 bases lining up with TRBD1. Germline lookup yields CDR1 MDHEN and CDR2 SYDVKM. Trimming took 4 bases from V and 0 from J; bases not matched to a gene: 5. CDR3 length equals 16 residues. CDR3 protein: CASSSTGAPSGNTIYF. In DNA, the CDR3 is TGTGCCAGCAGTTCGACAGGGGCCCCCTCTGGAAACACCATATATTTT.

V and J are TRBV12-3 or TRBV12-4 and TRBJ1-2; D is possibly TRBD1 (5 bases). V lost 3 bases to trimming and J lost 7 bases, with 12 bases between them. The CDR3 loop spans 13 amino acids. CDR3 in amino acids: CASSFGTIGGYTF. For the CDR3, the DNA is TGTGCCAGCAGTTTCGGGACTATTGGTGGCTACACCTTC.